This paragraph reports one T cell receptor beta chain. Its specific antigen is unknown. No base-level quality is on record; no much larger clone is a single base apart. This record comes from a study of regulatory T cells in long-lasting Graves disease (dated by TCRdb to about 2021). Concerning the study at large: Persistent Graves' disease was defined as persistently positive TSH receptor autoantibodies together with antithyroid drug treatment for over 5 years. A total of some 35 samples underwent TCR sequencing, from some 13 patients with persistent Graves' disease and some 20 patients with newly diagnosed Graves' disease. In the clinical cohort, patients with persistent Graves' disease had used antithyroid drugs for an average of about 10.3 years. Persistent Graves' disease patients were compared with newly diagnosed Graves' disease patients by peripheral blood TCR sequencing and RNA sequencing. The study was conducted in China and was registered as a clinical trial.

This sample's time point label indicates: persistent/refractory GD, antithyroid drugs over 5 years with positive TRAb. RNA was extracted from PBMCs in TRIzol for both TCR sequencing and RNA sequencing. The diagnosis of Graves' disease followed American Thyroid Association guidelines. The patients came from an endocrinology department in Xi'an, China. Each patient gave about 10 milliliters of peripheral blood, collected in an EDTA anticoagulant tube. Ficoll Paque Plus density gradient separation was used to isolate PBMCs, and no additional T cell sorting was done. An Agilent 2100 Bioanalyzer and agarose gel were used to check RNA quality, while a NanoDrop 2000 measured RNA concentration. Receptor libraries were prepared by multiplex PCR. This sample was sequenced with an Illumina HiSeq 4000. TCR beta libraries were built with iRepertoire HTBI primers and Arm-PCR amplification of CDR3 regions. PCR products were gel purified before sequencing. In the paper's pipeline: Across samples, around 58 TRBV and 13 to 15 TRBJ segments were identified and used for gene usage analysis of CDR3 amino acid clonotypes. COPE and FqMerger were used to merge the filtered high-quality paired reads into contigs. BLAST was used to align contigs to IMGT TRBV, TRBD and TRBJ reference genes, with CDR3 defined following IMGT. Any clonotype with a frequency above 0.1% was counted as a highly expanded clone. Shannon entropy served as the measure of repertoire diversity, while the Gini coefficient captured V-J evenness. Public clonotypes were defined as clonotypes shared by more than one individual. Using fastp at Q25 and MiXCR, TCRdb reprocessed the public reads and kept productive beta chains. Each record represents a unique CDR3 protein, reported with the most common genes and DNA among its rows. Clone size and V and J calls follow TCRdb, not the original study. Within this sample are approximately 500,000 distinct CDR3 sequences, with approximately 21% of them counted one time only. The ten largest clones take up more than 6% of the sample.

Trimming costs V 0 bases and J 0 bases, and their ends lie 13 bases apart. The germline V gene provides CDR1 SGHDT and CDR2 YYEEEE. The CDR3 runs 17 residues from the cysteine to the phenylalanine. Kept here is only the CDR3 DNA, which spans 51 bases and is read in frame from base 1. Study-wide conclusions, independent of this receptor: Compared with newly diagnosed patients, patients with persistent Graves' disease had lower TCR Shannon entropy and fewer highly expanded clones, which suggests clonal expansion. The study examined only peripheral blood because the primary lesion, thyroid tissue, could not be accessed. Sequencing and analysis were restricted to the TCR beta chain. Persistent disease showed preferential use of TRBV28, TRBJ1-2 and TRBJ2-5, whereas newly diagnosed disease favored TRBV20-1 and TRBJ2-1. The authors acknowledged the small sample size as a limitation that may reduce accuracy. Patients with persistent disease shared more public clonotypes (fewer than 3,000) than newly diagnosed patients did (966).

The V and J segments used are TRBV5-6 and TRBJ2-1; TRBD2 is a possible D gene, resting on 5 matching bases. The sequencing here drew on peripheral blood mononuclear cells (PBMCs), taken when the disease was refractory, from a patient treated with antithyroid drugs. This receptor was obtained from a female donor with Graves disease. The CDR3 sequence is CASSLDGLWGSYNEQFF. The nucleotide sequence reads as follows: TGTGCCAGCAGCTTGGATGGACTTTGGGGCTCCTACAATGAGCAGTTCTTC.